The rows below give T cell receptor beta chains drawn from one sample of a study of CD8 T cells in Susac syndrome. TCRdb used MiXCR to reprocess the immunoSEQ multiplex PCR reads, holding one entry per CDR3 protein. The table has over 95,000 distinct CDR3 sequences, 85% to 95% seen once; the top ten hold 0.12%. The sequenced sample was CD8+ T cells from PBMCs. Receptors originate from a human donor in good health. CDR3s include the opening cysteine and the closing phenylalanine or tryptophan. The order of the fields is clone size, CDR3 length, V gene, J gene, CDR3 protein. Some rows mark clone size as missing; the rest say once, few, many or name a class of expanded clone.

clone_size: NA
cdr3_length: 14
v_call: TRBV6-2/TRBV6-3
j_call: TRBJ1-1
cdr3_aa: CASSFTTANTEAFF

clone_size: NA
cdr3_length: 9
v_call: TRBV2
j_call: TRBJ2-3
cdr3_aa: CAGGDTQYF

clone_size: once
cdr3_length: 13
v_call: TRBV2
j_call: TRBJ2-1
cdr3_aa: CASSESGGGEQFF

clone_size: NA
cdr3_length: 14
v_call: TRBV20-1
j_call: TRBJ2-2
cdr3_aa: CSASLGGSSGELFF

clone_size: NA
cdr3_length: 13
v_call: TRBV20-1
j_call: TRBJ2-5
cdr3_aa: CSVQGPVEETQYF

clone_size: once
cdr3_length: 18
v_call: TRBV5-4
j_call: TRBJ2-4
cdr3_aa: CASNSTSTGRVAKNIQYF

clone_size: NA
cdr3_length: 11
v_call: TRBV3-1
j_call: TRBJ2-1
cdr3_aa: CASTVNNEQFF

clone_size: NA
cdr3_length: 15
v_call: TRBV5-1
j_call: TRBJ1-2
cdr3_aa: CASSLDAGANYGYTF

clone_size: NA
cdr3_length: 13
v_call: TRBV30
j_call: TRBJ1-2
cdr3_aa: CANWRGANYGYTF

clone_size: NA
cdr3_length: 14
v_call: TRBV20-1
j_call: TRBJ1-2
cdr3_aa: CSARDDRELYGYTF

clone_size: NA
cdr3_length: 13
v_call: TRBV14
j_call: TRBJ1-5
cdr3_aa: CASSQGTYQPQHF

clone_size: NA
cdr3_length: 17
v_call: TRBV6-2/TRBV6-3
j_call: TRBJ2-4
cdr3_aa: CASTDAGQGKTKNIQYF

clone_size: NA
cdr3_length: 17
v_call: TRBV18
j_call: TRBJ1-5
cdr3_aa: CASSPPGGQGVYQPQHF

clone_size: NA
cdr3_length: 16
v_call: TRBV9
j_call: TRBJ1-2
cdr3_aa: CASSVGQGRPYYGYTF

clone_size: NA
cdr3_length: 15
v_call: TRBV7-9
j_call: TRBJ1-1
cdr3_aa: CASSLEKGMNTEAFF

clone_size: NA
cdr3_length: 14
v_call: TRBV11-1
j_call: TRBJ1-4
cdr3_aa: CASSSRLGAKELFF

clone_size: NA
cdr3_length: 12
v_call: TRBV29-1
j_call: TRBJ2-3
cdr3_aa: CSVETSTDTQYF

clone_size: NA
cdr3_length: 13
v_call: TRBV19
j_call: TRBJ2-7
cdr3_aa: CASSDRGRDEQYF

clone_size: NA
cdr3_length: 15
v_call: TRBV12-3/TRBV12-4
j_call: TRBJ1-1
cdr3_aa: CASSSPRTANTEAFF

clone_size: NA
cdr3_length: 16
v_call: TRBV20-1
j_call: TRBJ2-5
cdr3_aa: CSARHRRTEVSETQYF

clone_size: few
cdr3_length: 17
v_call: TRBV7-8
j_call: TRBJ1-5
cdr3_aa: CASSALGGFDGNQPQHF

clone_size: NA
cdr3_length: 14
v_call: TRBV5-1
j_call: TRBJ1-2
cdr3_aa: CASSLEGNYYGYTF

clone_size: few
cdr3_length: 17
v_call: TRBV7-2
j_call: TRBJ1-4
cdr3_aa: CASSPRGSRGSGEKLFF

clone_size: NA
cdr3_length: 16
v_call: TRBV5-4
j_call: TRBJ2-2
cdr3_aa: CASSLPGQRTTGELFF

clone_size: NA
cdr3_length: 15
v_call: TRBV20-1
j_call: TRBJ2-1
cdr3_aa: CSARDGAKLDNEQFF

clone_size: once
cdr3_length: 16
v_call: TRBV27
j_call: TRBJ2-7
cdr3_aa: CASSFSSGDRDYEQYF

clone_size: NA
cdr3_length: 17
v_call: TRBV28
j_call: TRBJ1-4
cdr3_aa: CASSLFRDRDSGEKLFF